This is a list of T cell receptor beta chains from one sample in a study of early T cells in non-severe SARS-CoV-2 infection. MiXCR, applied by TCRdb to the 5' RACE reads, yields one record per CDR3 protein. The data contain 69,000 or so distinct CDR3 sequences, roughly 4.5% of them singletons. Sample: whole blood, taken at baseline. The source of these receptors is an adult who was a healthcare worker with PCR-confirmed SARS-CoV-2 infection or an uninfected control (not recorded which). The donor label of this sample is uncertain. CDR3s include the opening cysteine and the closing phenylalanine or tryptophan. D genes are given only for firm matches. Only some rows state a clone size, as once, few, many or a class for expanded clones.

>.|TRBV7-2|.|TRBJ1-1
TGTGCCAGCAGCCCGCAGTGGAGGGATTACACTGAAGCTTTCTTT
CASSPQWRDYTEAFF
>few|TRBV27|.|TRBJ1-2
TGTGCCAGCAGTTTAGGCCTTAAGGGCTACACCTTC
CASSLGLKGYTF
>many|TRBV5-6|.|TRBJ1-5
TGTGCCAGCAGCTTCAGGGGAACGGGCAATCAGCCCCAGCATTTT
CASSFRGTGNQPQHF
>.|TRBV20-1|TRBD2|TRBJ2-5
TGCAGTGCTAGTGGACTAGCGGGGAACCAAGAGACCCAGTACTTC
CSASGLAGNQETQYF
>many|TRBV12-3/TRBV12-4|.|TRBJ2-3
TGTGCCAGCGGCGGCCTCACAGATACGCAGTATTTT
CASGGLTDTQYF
>many|TRBV6-5|TRBD2|TRBJ2-1
TGTGCCAGCAGTTCCCAAGCGGGGGGCCGGTCCTACAATGAGCAGTTCTTC
CASSSQAGGRSYNEQFF
>many|TRBV6-5|TRBD1|TRBJ1-3
TGTGCCAGCAAGACGACAGGGTCTGGAAACACCATATATTTT
CASKTTGSGNTIYF
>.|TRBV9|TRBD1|TRBJ1-6
TGTGCCAGCAGCGTAGAGGGGACAGGGGGTTCACCCCTCCACTTT
CASSVEGTGGSPLHF
>many|TRBV7-3|.|TRBJ1-1
TGTGCCAGCAGCTCCGACAGGAAGGACACTGAAGCTTTCTTT
CASSSDRKDTEAFF
>many|TRBV3-1|.|TRBJ2-1
TGTGCCAGCAGCCAAGATTATCGGAGTCTAAATGAGCAGTTCTTC
CASSQDYRSLNEQFF
>many|TRBV20-1|.|TRBJ2-1
TGCAGTGCTAGTCAGGGGCGCCGCAATGAGCAGTTCTTC
CSASQGRRNEQFF
>.|TRBV27|.|TRBJ2-1
TGTGCCAGCATCTCCTCTCCCGGGACTCTTAGGATAAATGAGCAGTTCTTC
CASISSPGTLRINEQFF
>few|TRBV24-1|.|TRBJ2-1
TGTGCCATCTCCGGGGAGGTAGCGAGAACGGGCTCCTACAATGAGCAGTTCTTC
CAISGEVARTGSYNEQFF
>few|TRBV29-1|.|TRBJ1-4
TGCAGCGTTGGACCGGGACCAACTAATGAAAAACTGTTTTTT
CSVGPGPTNEKLFF
>.|TRBV2|.|TRBJ2-2
TGTGCCAGCACTCAGACAGGAAACACCGGGGAGCTGTTTTTT
CASTQTGNTGELFF
>few|TRBV28|.|TRBJ2-1
TGTGCCAGCGGTTCTTCCACGGACAATGAGCAGTTCTTC
CASGSSTDNEQFF
>many|TRBV19|.|TRBJ1-2
TGTGCCAGTAGTACTACACAGGGCTCCCCTGACTATGGCTACACCTTC
CASSTTQGSPDYGYTF
>many|TRBV20-1|.|TRBJ2-7
TGCAGTGCCGGAGGTAAAGTTTTCTACGAGCAGTACTTC
CSAGGKVFYEQYF
>many|TRBV20-1|TRBD1|TRBJ1-1
TGCAGTGCTAGAGATCGGGGACAGGGGGCCACTGAAGCTTTCTTT
CSARDRGQGATEAFF
>few|TRBV11-2|.|TRBJ2-7
TGTGCCAGCAGCCCATGGTACGAGCAGTACTTC
CASSPWYEQYF
>.|TRBV19|.|TRBJ1-1
TGTGCCAGCGCCCTGGCCGGCGGCCTCCTCCCCACTGAAGCTTTCTTT
CASALAGGLLPTEAFF
>.|TRBV29-1|.|TRBJ2-6
TGCAGCGTTTTGAGTGCTGGGGCCAACGTCCTGACTTTC
CSVLSAGANVLTF
>.|TRBV2|.|TRBJ2-3
TGTGCCAGCAGTGAAGCTGCGGGACTCACCCTTCGCACAGATACGCAGTATTTT
CASSEAAGLTLRTDTQYF
>few|TRBV7-8|.|TRBJ1-6
TGTGCCAGCAGCTTAGTGACCCATTCACCCCTCCACTTT
CASSLVTHSPLHF
>many|TRBV25-1|TRBD1|TRBJ2-7
TGTGCCAGCAGTATGGCAGGGGGCACCTACGAGCAGTACTTC
CASSMAGGTYEQYF
>few|TRBV29-1|.|TRBJ2-3
TGCAGCGTTGGTGACGCAGGGACAGATACGCAGTATTTT
CSVGDAGTDTQYF